A single count supports the clone carrying this TCR beta chain. This sample was included in a study of technical replicates of blood from a handful of donors. TCRdb keeps only in-frame clones here, not all; method: immunoSEQ multiplex PCR. The sample contains some 82,000 clones, around 94% of which appear only once. Sequencing input: T cells isolated from PBMCs. This receptor was taken from a human donor in good health.

The CDR3 loop is CASSSGGLNTGELFF. CDR3 DNA sequence: TGTGCCAGTAGTAGCGGCGGGTTAAACACCGGGGAGCTGTTTTTT. V gene TRBV19 combines with J gene TRBJ2-2; D is perhaps TRBD2 (5 bases). Germline V gene data show CDR1 as LNHDA and CDR2 as SQIVND (reference sequence). CDR3 length equals 15 residues. Trimming cost V 4 bases and J 2 bases, with 11 bases left between them.